This T cell receptor beta chain is from a study of siplizumab effects on memory and regulatory T cells. As to this clone: Antigen specificity is unknown.

Repertoires were generated with immunoSEQ multiplex PCR, while TCRdb's copy carries only in-frame clones and drops some. Of some 97,000 clones in the sample, around 90% were seen once. Germline CDR1 MNHNS, CDR2 SASEGT. The junction had 7 bases not matched to a gene; V was cut back by 4 bases and J by 5 bases. CDR3 length: 15 residues. Study-level points and caveats: No more than a minor fraction of alloreactive clones could be traced back to unstimulated subsets.

J is TRBJ2-1 and V is TRBV6-1, with 8 bases aligning to TRBD1. The clonotype originates from a human donor in good health. Some clones in this sample may be carry-over from other donors' samples. Specimen: CD4+ T cells sorted from blood. In nucleotides, the CDR3 is TGTGCCAGCAGTGTACGGGGACAGGACCACAATGAGCAGTTCTTC. It is translated as CASSVRGQDHNEQFF.